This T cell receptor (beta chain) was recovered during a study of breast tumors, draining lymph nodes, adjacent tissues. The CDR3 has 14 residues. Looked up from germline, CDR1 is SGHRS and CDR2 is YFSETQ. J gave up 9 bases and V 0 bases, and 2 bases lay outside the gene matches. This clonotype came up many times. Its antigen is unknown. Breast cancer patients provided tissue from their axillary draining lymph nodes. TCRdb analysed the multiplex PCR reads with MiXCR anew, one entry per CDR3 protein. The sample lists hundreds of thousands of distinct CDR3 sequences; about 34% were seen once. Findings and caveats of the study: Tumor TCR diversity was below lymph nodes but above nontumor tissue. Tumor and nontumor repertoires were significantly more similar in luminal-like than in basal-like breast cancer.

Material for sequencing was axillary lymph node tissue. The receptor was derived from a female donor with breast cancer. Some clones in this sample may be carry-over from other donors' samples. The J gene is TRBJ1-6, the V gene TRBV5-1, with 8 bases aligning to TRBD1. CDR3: CASSLGQGSSPLHF. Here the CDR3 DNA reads TGCGCCAGCAGCTTGGGACAGGGGAGTTCACCCCTCCACTTT. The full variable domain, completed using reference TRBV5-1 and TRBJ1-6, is KAGVTQTPRYLIKTRGQQVTLSCSPISGHRSVSWYQQTPGQGLQFLFEYFSETQRNKGNFPGRFSGRQFSNSRSEMNVSTLELGDSALYLCASSLGQGSSPLHFGNGTRLTVT.